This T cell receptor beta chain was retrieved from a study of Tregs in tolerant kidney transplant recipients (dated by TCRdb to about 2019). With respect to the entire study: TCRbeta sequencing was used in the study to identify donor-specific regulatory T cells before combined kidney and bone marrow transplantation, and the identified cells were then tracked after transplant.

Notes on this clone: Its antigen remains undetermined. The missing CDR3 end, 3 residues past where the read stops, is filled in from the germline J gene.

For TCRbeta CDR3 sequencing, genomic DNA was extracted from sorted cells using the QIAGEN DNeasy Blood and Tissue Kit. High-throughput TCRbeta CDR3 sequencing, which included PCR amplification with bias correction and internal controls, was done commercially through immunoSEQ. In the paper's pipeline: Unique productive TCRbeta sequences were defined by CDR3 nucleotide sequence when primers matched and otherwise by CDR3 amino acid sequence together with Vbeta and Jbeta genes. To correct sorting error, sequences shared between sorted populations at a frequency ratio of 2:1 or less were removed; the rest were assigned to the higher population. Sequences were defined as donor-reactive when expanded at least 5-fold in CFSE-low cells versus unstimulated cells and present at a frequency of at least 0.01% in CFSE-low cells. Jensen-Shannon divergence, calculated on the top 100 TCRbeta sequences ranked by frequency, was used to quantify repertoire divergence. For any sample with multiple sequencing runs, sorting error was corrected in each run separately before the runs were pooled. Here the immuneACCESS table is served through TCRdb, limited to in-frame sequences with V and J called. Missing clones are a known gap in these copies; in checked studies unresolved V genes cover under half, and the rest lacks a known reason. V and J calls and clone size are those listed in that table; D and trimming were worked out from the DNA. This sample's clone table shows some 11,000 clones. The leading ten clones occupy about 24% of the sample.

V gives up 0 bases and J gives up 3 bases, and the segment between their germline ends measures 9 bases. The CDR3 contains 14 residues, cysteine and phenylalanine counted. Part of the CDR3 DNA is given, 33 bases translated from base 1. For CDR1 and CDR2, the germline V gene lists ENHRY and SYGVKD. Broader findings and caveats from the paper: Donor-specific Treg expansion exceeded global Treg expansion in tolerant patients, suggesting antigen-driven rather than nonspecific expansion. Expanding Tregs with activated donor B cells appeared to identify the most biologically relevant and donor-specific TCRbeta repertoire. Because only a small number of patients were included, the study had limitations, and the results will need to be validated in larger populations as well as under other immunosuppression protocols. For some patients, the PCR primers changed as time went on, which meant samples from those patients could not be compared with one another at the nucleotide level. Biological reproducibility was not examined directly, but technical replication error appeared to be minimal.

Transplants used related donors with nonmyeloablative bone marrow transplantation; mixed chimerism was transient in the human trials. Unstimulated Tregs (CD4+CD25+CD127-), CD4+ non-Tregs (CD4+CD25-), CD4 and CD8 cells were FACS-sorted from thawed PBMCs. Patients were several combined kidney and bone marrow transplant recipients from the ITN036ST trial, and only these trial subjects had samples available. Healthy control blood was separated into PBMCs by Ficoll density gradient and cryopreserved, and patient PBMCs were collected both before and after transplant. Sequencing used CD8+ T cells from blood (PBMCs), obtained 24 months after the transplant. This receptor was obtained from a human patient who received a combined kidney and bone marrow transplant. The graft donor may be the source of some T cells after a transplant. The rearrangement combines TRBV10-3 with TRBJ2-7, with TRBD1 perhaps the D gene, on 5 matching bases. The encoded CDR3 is CAISESRQYYEQYF. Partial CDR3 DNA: TGTGCCATCAGTGAGTCGAGACAGTACTACGAG.